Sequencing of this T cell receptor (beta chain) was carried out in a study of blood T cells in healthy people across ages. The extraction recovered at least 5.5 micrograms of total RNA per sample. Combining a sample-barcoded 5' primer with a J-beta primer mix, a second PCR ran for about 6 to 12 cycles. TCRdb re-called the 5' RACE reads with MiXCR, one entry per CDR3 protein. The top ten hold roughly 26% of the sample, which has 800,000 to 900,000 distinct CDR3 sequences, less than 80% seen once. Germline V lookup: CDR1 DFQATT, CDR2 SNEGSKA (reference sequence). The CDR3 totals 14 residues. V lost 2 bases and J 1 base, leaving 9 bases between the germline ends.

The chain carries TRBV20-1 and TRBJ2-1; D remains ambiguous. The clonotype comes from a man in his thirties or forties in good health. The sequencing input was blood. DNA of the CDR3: TGCAGTGCTAGAATTTACGGGTCCTACAATGAGCAGTTCTTC. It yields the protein CSARIYGSYNEQFF.